Below are 21 T cell receptor beta chains sequenced from a single sample in a study of patients and donors after allogeneic stem cell transplantation. MiXCR was run by TCRdb on the RT-PCR reads, yielding one entry per CDR3 protein. The sample includes approximately 200,000 distinct CDR3 sequences, 35% to 45% of them seen just once. The sequencing input was blood, either unsorted or a sorted T cell fraction (not recorded which). These receptors were taken from a human donor who was either an allogeneic HSCT recipient or a stem cell or donor lymphocyte infusion donor (not recorded which). It is not recorded whose cells these are; they may come from a transplant donor.

The genes are TRBV12-3 or TRBV12-4 and TRBJ2-2; 7 nucleotides align to TRBD1. The CDR3 spans 15 residues. V shed 6 bases, J shed 6 bases, and the junction held 10 bases outside the gene matches. In DNA form, the CDR3 reads TGTGCCAGCAGCCCGACCGGGACAGCGGCCGGGGAGCTGTTTTTT. Translating it yields CASSPTGTAAGELFF.

This sequence joins TRBV5-5 and TRBJ1-1; D perhaps matches TRBD1 (5 bases). V was trimmed by 3 bases and J by 1 base, leaving 13 bases between them. Germline-derived CDR1 and CDR2 are SGHKS and YYEKEE (reference sequence). This CDR3 has 15 residues. The CDR3 DNA reads TGTGCCAGCAGCTGGGACGGGAAGAGGAACACTGAAGCTTTCTTT. Amino acid sequence: CASSWDGKRNTEAFF.

This clonotype has a handful of counts. This chain connects TRBV12-3 or TRBV12-4 to TRBJ2-1; unclear D gene. The CDR3 length is 14 residues. V dropped 4 bases and J dropped 4 bases, with 11 bases sitting between them. The CDR3 loop is CASSSGPHYNEQFF. CDR3 nucleotide sequence: TGTGCCAGCAGTTCCGGACCACATTACAATGAGCAGTTCTTC.

This clonotype occurred a few times. This chain links TRBV10-3 with TRBJ1-2; 9 bases are shared with TRBD1. The CDR3 is 13 amino acids. V lost 5 bases, J lost 4 bases, and 2 bases stayed unmatched. Germline V gene lookup returns CDR1 ENHRY and CDR2 SYGVKD. This CDR3 reads CAISTDRGYGYTF. CDR3 coding DNA: TGTGCCATCAGTACGGACAGGGGCTATGGCTACACCTTC.

This clonotype showed up many times. The junction departs from germline at one end; a sequencing error may be responsible. The rearrangement joins TRBV12-3 or TRBV12-4 to TRBJ2-3; D is undetermined. The CDR3 contains 13 residues. In DNA, the CDR3 is TGTGCCAGCAGCTTAGGGAGCACAGATACGCAGTATTTT. Residues: CASSLGSTDTQYF.

The chain links TRBV5-1 to TRBJ2-1; D unclear. Germline V gene data show CDR1 as SGHRS and CDR2 as YFSETQ. V was shortened by 0 bases and J by 8 bases, with 6 bases between the two germline ends. CDR3 length: 12 residues. This CDR3 reads CASSLVVDEQFF. Here the CDR3 DNA reads TGCGCCAGCAGCTTGGTGGTGGATGAGCAGTTCTTC. Looking up the rest from reference TRBV5-1 and TRBJ2-1 gives the full variable domain: KAGVTQTPRYLIKTRGQQVTLSCSPISGHRSVSWYQQTPGQGLQFLFEYFSETQRNKGNFPGRFSGRQFSNSRSEMNVSTLELGDSALYLCASSLVVDEQFFGPGTRLTVL.

The rearrangement joins TRBV6-6 to TRBJ1-3; D ambiguous. V was cut by 2 bases and J by 4 bases, with 12 bases left in between. CDR1 and CDR2 from the germline V gene are MNHNY and SVGAGI (reference sequence). The CDR3 loop spans 15 amino acids. In nucleotides, the CDR3 is TGTGCCAGCAGTTACGGGCCCCCCGTAGGAAACACCATATATTTT. Its protein product is CASSYGPPVGNTIYF.

This chain links TRBV28 with TRBJ1-2, with D hard to call. V dropped 6 bases and J dropped 4 bases, with 6 bases sitting between them. Germline V CDR1 and CDR2: MDHEN, SYDVKM. The CDR3 runs 11 residues. The chain's CDR3 is CASRYSYGYTF. CDR3 sequence (DNA): TGTGCCAGCAGGTACAGCTATGGCTACACCTTC.

The J gene is TRBJ2-5, the V gene TRBV29-1; a weak D match, TRBD2 (7 bases). There are 13 residues in the CDR3. Germline CDR1 and CDR2: SQVTM and ANQGSEA. V dropped 7 bases and J dropped 0 bases, with 12 bases sitting between them. CDR3: CSGRGQYQETQYF. Written as DNA, the CDR3 is TGCAGCGGGCGGGGGCAGTACCAAGAGACCCAGTACTTC.

This clonotype was counted a single time. The rearrangement links TRBV18 to TRBJ1-6; 8 bases align to TRBD1. V lost 3 bases and J lost 8; bases outside the gene matches: 3. The CDR3 is made up of 14 amino acids. Germline CDR1 is KGHSH and CDR2 is LQKENI. Here the CDR3 reads CASSPKDRDSPLHF. In nucleotides, the CDR3 is TGTGCCAGCTCACCGAAGGACAGGGATTCACCCCTCCACTTT. The full variable domain, completed using reference TRBV18 and TRBJ1-6, is NAGVMQNPRHLVRRRGQEARLRCSPMKGHSHVYWYRQLPEEGLKFMVYLQKENIIDESGMPKERFSAEFPKEGPSILRIQQVVRGDSAAYFCASSPKDRDSPLHFGNGTRLTVT.

The chain employs TRBV20-1 and TRBJ1-1; D is unresolved. Trimming shortened V by 5 bases and J by 3 bases, and 13 bases separated the two germline ends. Per the germline V gene, CDR1 is DFQATT and CDR2 is SNEGSKA (reference sequence). The CDR3 loop spans 13 amino acids. This chain's CDR3 is CSAPGPMDTEAFF. CDR3 coding DNA: TGCAGTGCTCCCGGTCCGATGGACACTGAAGCTTTCTTT.

This clonotype was counted a few times. The V call is TRBV28, the J call TRBJ2-7; the match to TRBD1 covers 9 bases. The junction had 9 bases not matched to a gene; V was cut back by 8 bases and J by 4 bases. CDR3 length equals 14 residues. Germline-derived CDR1 and CDR2 are MDHEN and SYDVKM. CDR3 bases: TGTGCCAGCGTTACGGGACAGGGTACTTACGAGCAGTACTTC. It yields the protein CASVTGQGTYEQYF.

V is TRBV5-1 and J is TRBJ1-5; D ambiguous. Germline V gene sequence: CDR1 SGHRS, CDR2 YFSETQ. V was shortened by 0 bases and J by 7 bases, with 11 bases between the two germline ends. The CDR3 consists of 14 residues. The CDR3 sequence is CASSLGQTGQPQHF. CDR3 coding DNA: TGCGCCAGCAGCTTGGGGCAGACGGGGCAGCCCCAGCATTTT. Complete variable domain (other parts from reference TRBV5-1 and TRBJ1-5): KAGVTQTPRYLIKTRGQQVTLSCSPISGHRSVSWYQQTPGQGLQFLFEYFSETQRNKGNFPGRFSGRQFSNSRSEMNVSTLELGDSALYLCASSLGQTGQPQHFGDGTRLSIL.

This clonotype was observed a few times. This rearrangement joins TRBV12-3 or TRBV12-4 to TRBJ1-6; D gene uncertain. The CDR3 covers 14 residues. The ends were cut back, 3 bases at V and 8 bases at J, with 11 bases in the middle. CDR3 region: CASSFLSEYSPLHF. Here the CDR3 DNA reads TGTGCCAGCAGTTTCCTATCAGAATATTCACCCCTCCACTTT.

The chain recombines TRBV13 with TRBJ1-1; a weak D match, TRBD1 (6 bases). Deletions cut 8 bases from V and 3 bases from J, with 22 bases between. Germline values: CDR1 PRHDT, CDR2 FYEKMQ (reference sequence). This CDR3 region has 16 residues. CDR3 nucleotide sequence: TGTGCCAGCTCCCCGGAGACAGGAGGTCTCCACACTGAAGCTTTCTTT. It encodes CASSPETGGLHTEAFF.

The chain is built from TRBV2 and TRBJ1-2; TRBD1 might be the D (5 bases). Trimming removed 6 bases at V and 8 bases at J, with 13 bases between. Germline CDR1 and CDR2: SNHLY and FYNNEI. The length of the CDR3 is 12 residues. CDR3 coding DNA: TGTGCCAGCAGGGGTACAGGCAACGGCTACACCTTC. Protein sequence: CASRGTGNGYTF.

This clonotype was counted between two and nine times. This chain links TRBV4-3 with TRBJ1-1; TRBD1 matches 9 bases. The CDR3 runs 14 residues. Germline assignment: CDR1 LGHNA and CDR2 YSLEER. V shed 3 bases and J 6 bases; nucleotides not matched to a gene: 5. This CDR3 is CASSQGTGYAEAFF. The CDR3 DNA sequence: TGCGCCAGCAGCCAGGGGACAGGGTACGCTGAAGCTTTCTTT.

In its sample, this clonotype was seen a few times. The chain links TRBV14 to TRBJ2-1; tentatively, D is TRBD1 (5 bases). Germline V gene sequence: CDR1 SGHDN, CDR2 FVKESK. This CDR3 comprises 15 residues. Trimming took off 0 bases at V and 8 bases at J, with 14 bases between the two ends. The chain's CDR3 is CASSQDIARADEQFF. In nucleotides, the CDR3 is TGTGCCAGCAGCCAAGATATCGCCAGGGCGGATGAGCAGTTCTTC.

The table lists this clonotype with a few counts. The J gene is TRBJ1-4, the V gene TRBV5-5, with 11 nucleotides matching TRBD1. This CDR3 is 14 amino acids long. CDR1 and CDR2 from the germline V gene are SGHKS and YYEKEE (reference sequence). V lost 3 bases to trimming and J lost 6 bases; unmatched junction nucleotides: 1. The DNA of the CDR3 is TGTGCCAGCAGCTGGGACAGGGGGTATGAAAAACTGTTTTTT. Amino acids: CASSWDRGYEKLFF.

This chain links TRBV24-1 with TRBJ1-1, with a possible D match to TRBD1 (5 bases). The CDR3 runs to 14 residues. Looked up from germline, CDR1 is KGHDR and CDR2 is SFDVKD. Trimming removed 5 bases from V and 6 bases from J, with 15 bases in between. In DNA form, the CDR3 reads TGTGCCACCAGTGGGGGCCCGCGGAGCGCTGAAGCTTTCTTT. This encodes CATSGGPRSAEAFF.

A few counts support this clonotype. The J gene is TRBJ1-4, the V gene TRBV5-6; D is uncertain. The CDR3 spans 14 residues. V shed 4 bases and J shed 3 bases, with 10 bases lying between them. Germline CDR1 SGHDT, CDR2 YYEEEE. This CDR3 is CASSPLRANEKLFF. In DNA form, the CDR3 reads TGTGCCAGCAGCCCCCTCCGGGCTAATGAAAAACTGTTTTTT.